These T cell receptor beta chains were read from a single sample in a study of CD8 T cells in ankylosing spondylitis. TCRdb analysed the 5' RACE reads with MiXCR anew, one entry per CDR3 protein. Found here are under 850,000 distinct CDR3 sequences, 15% to 20% of them singletons; the top ten hold approximately 18%. The sample taken for sequencing was blood, either unsorted or a sorted T cell fraction (not recorded which). Receptors originate from a male donor with ankylosing spondylitis. Each CDR3 is given with its conserved first and last residue. Fields, in order: CDR3 protein, CDR3 DNA, clone size, J gene, D gene, V gene. A D gene is named only where the DNA matches it firmly. A clone size is listed for some rows: how often the clone was seen (once, few, many), or a class if it is expanded.

cdr3_aa: CASSLGAGSNQPQHF; cdr3_nt: TGCGCCAGCAGCTTGGGGGCAGGGAGCAATCAGCCCCAGCATTTT; clone_size: many; j_call: TRBJ1-5; d_call: -; v_call: TRBV7-2
cdr3_aa: CASSLTVWEGTGELFF; cdr3_nt: TGTGCCAGCAGCTTGACAGTCTGGGAGGGCACCGGGGAGCTGTTTTTT; clone_size: -; j_call: TRBJ2-2; d_call: TRBD2; v_call: TRBV5-6
cdr3_aa: CASSSGRPQNYGYTF; cdr3_nt: TGCGCCAGCAGCTCGGGGCGGCCCCAGAACTATGGCTACACCTTC; clone_size: many; j_call: TRBJ1-2; d_call: -; v_call: TRBV5-1
cdr3_aa: CASSFLRWGDTQYF; cdr3_nt: TGTGCCAGCAGTTTCCTGCGGTGGGGAGATACGCAGTATTTT; clone_size: many; j_call: TRBJ2-3; d_call: -; v_call: TRBV12-3/TRBV12-4
cdr3_aa: CASSPLIEETQYF; cdr3_nt: TGTGCCAGCAGTCCTCTGATAGAAGAGACCCAGTACTTC; clone_size: -; j_call: TRBJ2-5; d_call: -; v_call: TRBV12-3/TRBV12-4
cdr3_aa: CASSQVTGANVLTF; cdr3_nt: TGTGCCAGCAGCCAAGTAACTGGGGCCAACGTCCTGACTTTC; clone_size: few; j_call: TRBJ2-6; d_call: -; v_call: TRBV14
cdr3_aa: CASSSPFLGFGESETQYF; cdr3_nt: TGCGCCAGCAGCTCGCCGTTTTTGGGGTTTGGTGAAAGTGAGACCCAGTACTTC; clone_size: -; j_call: TRBJ2-5; d_call: -; v_call: TRBV5-1
cdr3_aa: CASSPGTNNEKLFF; cdr3_nt: TGTGCCAGCAGTCCCGGGACGAATAATGAAAAACTGTTTTTT; clone_size: few; j_call: TRBJ1-4; d_call: -; v_call: TRBV12-3/TRBV12-4
cdr3_aa: CAISESGPLNYGYTF; cdr3_nt: TGTGCCATCAGTGAGTCTGGTCCGCTTAACTATGGCTACACCTTC; clone_size: -; j_call: TRBJ1-2; d_call: -; v_call: TRBV10-3
cdr3_aa: CSAATPNRPVEQFF; cdr3_nt: TGCAGTGCGGCTACCCCCAACCGGCCGGTTGAGCAGTTCTTC; clone_size: -; j_call: TRBJ2-1; d_call: -; v_call: TRBV20-1
cdr3_aa: CASGRDTNYGYTF; cdr3_nt: TGTGCTAGTGGTCGGGACACAAACTATGGCTACACCTTC; clone_size: -; j_call: TRBJ1-2; d_call: -; v_call: TRBV12-5
cdr3_aa: CASIPRSGGSEAFF; cdr3_nt: TGTGCCAGCATTCCACGGTCGGGGGGATCTGAAGCTTTCTTT; clone_size: few; j_call: TRBJ1-1; d_call: -; v_call: TRBV6-2/TRBV6-3
cdr3_aa: CSGRGVTSETQYF; cdr3_nt: TGCAGCGGACGGGGGGTAACGTCCGAGACCCAGTACTTC; clone_size: few; j_call: TRBJ2-5; d_call: TRBD2; v_call: TRBV29-1
cdr3_aa: CASSRGQGNSPLHF; cdr3_nt: TGTGCCAGCAGTAGGGGGCAGGGGAATTCACCCCTCCACTTT; clone_size: many; j_call: TRBJ1-6; d_call: TRBD1; v_call: TRBV12-3/TRBV12-4
cdr3_aa: CASSLDRQNYGYTF; cdr3_nt: TGCGCCAGCAGCTTGGATAGACAAAACTATGGCTACACCTTC; clone_size: many; j_call: TRBJ1-2; d_call: -; v_call: TRBV5-1
cdr3_aa: CSAPTSGIGEQFF; cdr3_nt: TGCAGTGCCCCGACTAGCGGGATCGGTGAGCAGTTCTTC; clone_size: -; j_call: TRBJ2-1; d_call: TRBD2; v_call: TRBV20-1
cdr3_aa: CASSLTQVHEQFF; cdr3_nt: TGTGCCAGCAGCTTAACACAGGTCCATGAGCAGTTCTTC; clone_size: few; j_call: TRBJ2-1; d_call: -; v_call: TRBV7-2
cdr3_aa: CASSQSPAPGYNEQFF; cdr3_nt: TGTGCCAGCAGCCAGTCACCGGCGCCCGGATACAATGAGCAGTTCTTC; clone_size: -; j_call: TRBJ2-1; d_call: -; v_call: TRBV14
cdr3_aa: CASSDRLAEIYNEQFF; cdr3_nt: TGTGCCAGCAGTGATAGACTAGCGGAGATCTACAATGAGCAGTTCTTC; clone_size: -; j_call: TRBJ2-1; d_call: TRBD2; v_call: TRBV2
cdr3_aa: CASSQDRTSGYNEQFF; cdr3_nt: TGCGCCAGCAGCCAAGATAGGACTAGCGGCTACAATGAGCAGTTCTTC; clone_size: -; j_call: TRBJ2-1; d_call: TRBD2; v_call: TRBV4-3
cdr3_aa: CASSLEASGNTIYF; cdr3_nt: TGCGCCAGCAGCTTGGAAGCCTCTGGAAACACCATATATTTT; clone_size: few; j_call: TRBJ1-3; d_call: -; v_call: TRBV5-1
cdr3_aa: CASSSPRGANGYTF; cdr3_nt: TGTGCCAGCAGTTCCCCGAGAGGGGCGAACGGCTACACCTTC; clone_size: few; j_call: TRBJ1-2; d_call: -; v_call: TRBV6-5
cdr3_aa: CASSLARSDTQYF; cdr3_nt: TGTGCCAGCAGCTTAGCTAGATCAGATACGCAGTATTTT; clone_size: few; j_call: TRBJ2-3; d_call: -; v_call: TRBV7-2
cdr3_aa: CASSQESGFYNEQFF; cdr3_nt: TGTGCCAGCAGCCAAGAGAGCGGGTTCTACAATGAGCAGTTCTTC; clone_size: -; j_call: TRBJ2-1; d_call: -; v_call: TRBV4-2
cdr3_aa: CSARDVQREQFF; cdr3_nt: TGCAGTGCTAGAGATGTGCAGAGGGAGCAGTTCTTC; clone_size: -; j_call: TRBJ2-1; d_call: -; v_call: TRBV20-1
cdr3_aa: CASSQKLAGVNYEQYF; cdr3_nt: TGCGCCAGCAGCCAGAAACTAGCGGGAGTGAACTACGAGCAGTACTTC; clone_size: many; j_call: TRBJ2-7; d_call: TRBD2; v_call: TRBV4-1
cdr3_aa: CASSFFGTGRNTEAFF; cdr3_nt: TGTGCCAGCAGCTTTTTTGGTACCGGGAGGAACACTGAAGCTTTCTTT; clone_size: few; j_call: TRBJ1-1; d_call: -; v_call: TRBV5-6
cdr3_aa: CASSVEAGASYEQYF; cdr3_nt: TGTGCCAGCAGCGTAGAAGCGGGAGCATCCTACGAGCAGTACTTC; clone_size: -; j_call: TRBJ2-7; d_call: TRBD2; v_call: TRBV9
cdr3_aa: CASSLDESTEAFF; cdr3_nt: TGTGCCAGCAGCTTAGATGAATCCACTGAAGCTTTCTTT; clone_size: many; j_call: TRBJ1-1; d_call: -; v_call: TRBV11-2
cdr3_aa: CASSGQGSGYEQYF; cdr3_nt: TGTGCCAGCAGCGGCCAGGGGTCGGGATACGAGCAGTACTTC; clone_size: -; j_call: TRBJ2-7; d_call: -; v_call: TRBV2
cdr3_aa: CASSRGTGGELFF; cdr3_nt: TGCGCCAGCAGCCGCGGGACAGGCGGGGAGCTGTTTTTT; clone_size: few; j_call: TRBJ2-2; d_call: TRBD1; v_call: TRBV5-1
cdr3_aa: CASSYYGPAGRITGELFF; cdr3_nt: TGTGCCAGCAGTTACTACGGGCCCGCGGGAAGAATAACCGGGGAGCTGTTTTTT; clone_size: few; j_call: TRBJ2-2; d_call: -; v_call: TRBV6-2/TRBV6-3
cdr3_aa: CSVVVATGELFF; cdr3_nt: TGCAGCGTTGTAGTGGCGACCGGGGAGCTGTTTTTT; clone_size: few; j_call: TRBJ2-2; d_call: -; v_call: TRBV29-1
cdr3_aa: CASSQPLGGDTGELFF; cdr3_nt: TGCGCCAGCAGCCAACCCCTGGGGGGGGACACCGGGGAGCTGTTTTTT; clone_size: few; j_call: TRBJ2-2; d_call: TRBD2; v_call: TRBV4-1
cdr3_aa: CASSQDAGALGELFF; cdr3_nt: TGCGCCAGCAGCCAAGATGCGGGAGCCCTTGGGGAGCTGTTTTTT; clone_size: few; j_call: TRBJ2-2; d_call: TRBD2; v_call: TRBV4-1
cdr3_aa: CASSQDVTQETQYF; cdr3_nt: TGTGCCAGCAGCCAAGACGTAACTCAAGAGACCCAGTACTTC; clone_size: once; j_call: TRBJ2-5; d_call: -; v_call: TRBV4-2
cdr3_aa: CASSSSHSEQYF; cdr3_nt: TGTGCCAGCAGTTCTTCACATAGCGAGCAGTACTTC; clone_size: -; j_call: TRBJ2-7; d_call: -; v_call: TRBV12-3/TRBV12-4
cdr3_aa: CSAGDRANTGELFF; cdr3_nt: TGCAGTGCTGGGGACAGAGCGAACACCGGGGAGCTGTTTTTT; clone_size: -; j_call: TRBJ2-2; d_call: TRBD1; v_call: TRBV20-1
cdr3_aa: CASSFRSPRITVPSLEQYF; cdr3_nt: TGTGCCAGCAGCTTTAGGTCCCCCCGCATAACAGTCCCCTCCCTCGAGCAGTACTTC; clone_size: few; j_call: TRBJ2-7; d_call: -; v_call: TRBV7-8
cdr3_aa: CASSQEFFPGPNNEQFF; cdr3_nt: TGCGCCAGCAGCCAAGAGTTTTTTCCGGGGCCCAACAATGAGCAGTTCTTC; clone_size: -; j_call: TRBJ2-1; d_call: -; v_call: TRBV4-1
cdr3_aa: CASSPEDRAKTEAFF; cdr3_nt: TGTGCCAGCTCTCCAGAAGACAGGGCCAAAACTGAAGCTTTCTTT; clone_size: few; j_call: TRBJ1-1; d_call: TRBD1; v_call: TRBV18
cdr3_aa: CASSGNRGRLDTQYF; cdr3_nt: TGTGCCAGCAGCGGGAACAGGGGGCGTTTAGATACGCAGTATTTT; clone_size: few; j_call: TRBJ2-3; d_call: TRBD1; v_call: TRBV5-8
cdr3_aa: CSATGLLGANTEAFF; cdr3_nt: TGCAGCGCCACGGGCCTCCTAGGGGCTAACACTGAAGCTTTCTTT; clone_size: -; j_call: TRBJ1-1; d_call: -; v_call: TRBV29-1
cdr3_aa: CASSLVGYGYTF; cdr3_nt: TGTGCCAGCAGTTTAGTAGGGTATGGCTACACCTTC; clone_size: many; j_call: TRBJ1-2; d_call: -; v_call: TRBV7-2
cdr3_aa: CASSLTGGAAQETQYF; cdr3_nt: TGCGCCAGCAGCTTGACAGGGGGCGCAGCCCAAGAGACCCAGTACTTC; clone_size: -; j_call: TRBJ2-5; d_call: TRBD1; v_call: TRBV5-1
cdr3_aa: CASSWGGGEYNEQFF; cdr3_nt: TGTGCCAGCAGCTGGGGAGGGGGGGAATACAATGAGCAGTTCTTC; clone_size: few; j_call: TRBJ2-1; d_call: -; v_call: TRBV7-2
cdr3_aa: CASSPTRSGRENQPQHF; cdr3_nt: TGTGCCAGCAGCCCTACCCGGTCGGGCAGGGAGAATCAGCCCCAGCATTTT; clone_size: once; j_call: TRBJ1-5; d_call: -; v_call: TRBV28
cdr3_aa: CASSFHRVGNTEAFF; cdr3_nt: TGTGCCAGCAGCTTCCACAGGGTCGGGAACACTGAAGCTTTCTTT; clone_size: -; j_call: TRBJ1-1; d_call: -; v_call: TRBV7-9
cdr3_aa: CASSPSGSGRSDTQYF; cdr3_nt: TGTGCCAGCAGTCCCTCGGGTAGCGGGAGGTCAGATACGCAGTATTTT; clone_size: -; j_call: TRBJ2-3; d_call: TRBD2; v_call: TRBV12-3/TRBV12-4
cdr3_aa: CSSFANTGELFF; cdr3_nt: TGCAGTTCCTTTGCAAACACCGGGGAGCTGTTTTTT; clone_size: once; j_call: TRBJ2-2; d_call: -; v_call: TRBV20-1
cdr3_aa: CASGKKGGLTDTQYF; cdr3_nt: TGTGCCAGCGGAAAAAAGGGGGGCCTCACAGATACGCAGTATTTT; clone_size: -; j_call: TRBJ2-3; d_call: -; v_call: TRBV7-6
cdr3_aa: CSAPIVSSYEQYF; cdr3_nt: TGCAGTGCCCCGATTGTTAGCTCCTACGAGCAGTACTTC; clone_size: many; j_call: TRBJ2-7; d_call: -; v_call: TRBV20-1
cdr3_aa: CASSFDEGRGKTQYF; cdr3_nt: TGTGCCAGCAGTTTTGATGAGGGTAGGGGAAAGACCCAGTACTTC; clone_size: few; j_call: TRBJ2-5; d_call: -; v_call: TRBV12-3/TRBV12-4
cdr3_aa: CASSPEGANYGYTF; cdr3_nt: TGTGCCAGCAGCCCGGAGGGGGCTAACTATGGCTACACCTTC; clone_size: few; j_call: TRBJ1-2; d_call: -; v_call: TRBV11-2